The 9 T cell receptor beta chains given below trace back to one sample, sequenced in a study of cytomegalovirus exposure and HLA in healthy donors. With 60 Vbeta and 13 Jbeta primers, the PCR was carried out. Only in-frame clones appear in the TCRdb table, and some are missing; sequencing was by immunoSEQ multiplex PCR. In the table there are 110,000 to 150,000 clones, about 80% of which are singletons. Specimen: PBMCs. These TCRs come from a male donor in good health and CMV-seropositive.

This clone was seen a few times. The gene calls are TRBV25-1 and TRBJ2-5; D gene unclear. The length of the CDR3 is 10 residues. V lost 6 bases and J lost 4, with 3 bases in between. Looked up from germline, CDR1 is MGHDK and CDR2 is SYGVNS. The CDR3 sequence is CASRAETQYF. In DNA form, the CDR3 reads TGTGCCAGCAGGGCAGAGACCCAGTACTTC.

The J gene is TRBJ2-3, the V gene TRBV19; the match to TRBD2 covers 13 bases. CDR1 and CDR2 (germline): LNHDA, SQIVND (reference sequence). The CDR3 runs to 18 residues. Germline trimming cut 0 bases from V and 4 bases from J; bases unmatched to any gene: 7. The CDR3 is CASSIDWTSGGRADTQYF. The CDR3 DNA reads TGTGCCAGTAGTATAGATTGGACTAGCGGGGGTCGGGCAGATACGCAGTATTTT. The full variable domain, with the rest looked up from reference TRBV19 and TRBJ2-3, is DGGITQSPKYLFRKEGQNVTLSCEQNLNHDAMYWYRQDPGQGLRLIYYSQIVNDFQKGDIAEGYSVSREKKESFPLTVTSAQKNPTAFYLCASSIDWTSGGRADTQYFGPGTRLTVL.

The V call is TRBV6-6, the J call TRBJ1-2; tentatively, D is TRBD1 (5 bases). Germline V gives CDR1 MNHNY, CDR2 SVGAGI (reference sequence). This CDR3 contains 14 residues. V gave up 7 bases and J gave up 6 bases, with 18 bases separating them. The CDR3 loop is CASNIPGRVNGYTF. As DNA, the CDR3 is TGTGCCAGCAATATCCCTGGCAGGGTAAATGGCTACACCTTC.

The rearrangement uses TRBV18 and TRBJ2-5; the D is unclear. V was cut by 2 bases and J by 2 bases, with 6 bases left in between. This CDR3 comprises 13 residues. The V gene's germline CDR1 is KGHSH and CDR2 LQKENI. The CDR3 sequence is CASSPDIQETQYF. DNA of the CDR3: TGTGCCAGCTCACCAGACATACAAGAGACCCAGTACTTC.

This clone was recorded a few times. The chain recombines TRBV5-5 with TRBJ2-7; possible D gene TRBD1, 5 bases. This CDR3 is 14 amino acids long. Germline loops: CDR1 SGHKS, CDR2 YYEKEE (reference sequence). V dropped 2 bases and J dropped 0 bases, with 9 bases sitting between them. DNA for the CDR3: TGTGCCAGCAGCTTCGGTACAGGCTCCTACGAGCAGTACTTC. Translating gives CASSFGTGSYEQYF.

The chain is built from TRBV7-2 and TRBJ2-1, with 10 bases matching TRBD2. CDR1 is SGHTA, CDR2 FQGNSA, per germline. The trim removed 6 bases at V and 0 bases at J, leaving 2 bases unmatched. CDR3 length equals 15 residues. For the CDR3, the DNA is TGTGCCAGCAGACTAGCGGGGAGCTCCTACAATGAGCAGTTCTTC. Amino acids: CASRLAGSSYNEQFF.

This clone was seen many times. The V call is TRBV4-2, the J call TRBJ2-7; TRBD1 aligns across 10 bases. The trim removed 8 bases at V and 5 bases at J, leaving 12 bases unmatched. Germline V gene data show CDR1 as LGHNA and CDR2 as YNFKEQ. The CDR3 is 15 residues long. This CDR3 is CASHNGQGEIHEQYF. In nucleotides, the CDR3 is TGTGCCAGCCACAACGGACAGGGGGAGATCCACGAGCAGTACTTC.

The V and J genes are TRBV7-3 and TRBJ1-1; D is undetermined. This CDR3 contains 13 residues. The V gene's germline CDR1 is SGHTA and CDR2 FQGTGA. Trimming cost V 3 bases and J 3 bases, with 8 bases left between them. DNA for the CDR3: TGTGCCAGCAGCTTGGCCAGCGACACTGAAGCTTTCTTT. This encodes CASSLASDTEAFF.

The chain carries TRBV27 and TRBJ2-2, with D hard to call. Germline CDR1 and CDR2: MNHEY and SMNVEV (reference sequence). V lost 8 bases to trimming and J lost 0 bases, with 10 bases between them. The CDR3 sequence is 14 residues long. For the CDR3, the DNA is TGTGCCAGCGGGCGCGTGGCGAACACCGGGGAGCTGTTTTTT. It yields the protein CASGRVANTGELFF.